These 17 T cell receptor beta chains originate from one sample sequenced in a study of T cell responses to AZD1222 COVID-19 vaccine. Measured with immunoSEQ multiplex PCR; TCRdb has only the in-frame clones, and not every one. The table includes 150,000 or so clones, 88% detected once. Material: peripheral blood, obtained on day 0 of AZD1222 vaccination. Receptors were obtained from an adult in good health.

This chain links TRBV6-2 or TRBV6-3 with TRBJ2-5; 10 nucleotides line up with TRBD2. This CDR3 is built from 16 residues. Unmatched junction bases numbered 8, after V lost 2 bases and J lost 5 bases. Germline V gives CDR1 MNHEY, CDR2 SVGEGT. The CDR3 reads CASSYRAGGPDETQYF. DNA of the CDR3: TGTGCCAGCAGTTACCGAGCGGGGGGGCCCGATGAGACCCAGTACTTC.

This chain links TRBV11-2 with TRBJ2-1; no firm D call. V was trimmed by 0 bases and J by 11 bases, leaving 8 bases between them. CDR1 SGHAT and CDR2 FQNNGV come from the germline V gene. The CDR3 extends over 12 amino acids. The CDR3 coding sequence is TGTGCCAGCAGCTTAGATCAGAGCCAGCAGTTCTTC. Protein product: CASSLDQSQQFF. The full variable domain, rest sourced from reference TRBV11-2 and TRBJ2-1, is EAGVAQSPRYKIIEKRQSVAFWCNPISGHATLYWYQQILGQGPKLLIQFQNNGVVDDSQLPKDRFSAERLKGVDSTLKIQPAKLEDSAVYLCASSLDQSQQFFGPGTRLTVL.

The CDR3 coding sequence is TGTGCCAGCAGCTTGGGAGGGGGGCATGGAGTACGGCAGCAGTACTTC. It encodes CASSLGGGHGVRQQYF. The chain is built from TRBV5-6 and TRBJ2-7; D is possibly TRBD1 or TRBD2 (6 bases each). Germline values: CDR1 SGHDT, CDR2 YYEEEE. Trimming removed 0 bases from V and 8 bases from J, with 21 bases in between. This CDR3 has 16 amino acids.

This chain joins TRBV13 and TRBJ2-3, with D possibly TRBD2 on 6 matching bases. The CDR3 is 15 residues long. CDR1 is PRHDT, CDR2 FYEKMQ, per germline (reference sequence). Trimming stripped 1 base from V and 2 bases from J, with 10 bases between. CDR3 in amino acids: CASSLEGLNTDTQYF. CDR3 nucleotides: TGTGCCAGCAGCTTAGAGGGACTTAACACAGATACGCAGTATTTT.

This chain uses TRBV6-5 with TRBJ1-3; possible D gene TRBD1, 5 bases. Trimming pared 0 bases from V and 6 bases from J, leaving 12 bases between. The CDR3 spans 15 residues. Per the germline V gene, CDR1 is MNHEY and CDR2 is SVGAGI. In nucleotides, the CDR3 is TGTGCCAGCAGTTACTCGGAGGGACTCTTAAACACCATATATTTT. It specifies CASSYSEGLLNTIYF.

V is TRBV13 and J is TRBJ1-1, with a possible D match to TRBD1 (6 bases). Trimming cost V 8 bases and J 3 bases, with 13 bases left between them. The CDR3 is made up of 13 amino acids. In germline, CDR1 is PRHDT, CDR2 FYEKMQ (reference sequence). CDR3 sequence: CASGRGKDTEAFF. CDR3 sequence (DNA): TGTGCCAGCGGGAGGGGGAAGGACACTGAAGCTTTCTTT.

Written as DNA, the CDR3 is TGTGCCAGCAGCTTAGACACAGGGTGGGGCGAACATTCACCCCTCCACTTT. Its protein is CASSLDTGWGEHSPLHF. The J gene is TRBJ1-6, the V gene TRBV7-9, with D tentatively TRBD1 (6 bases). CDR1 is SEHNR, CDR2 FQNEAQ, per germline (reference sequence). This CDR3 spans 17 amino acids. V was trimmed by 1 base and J by 8 bases, leaving 18 bases between them.

The chain carries TRBV18 and TRBJ2-2; TRBD2 agrees at 12 bases. There are 17 residues in the CDR3. V shed 4 bases, J shed 2 bases, and the junction held 5 bases outside the gene matches. The germline gives CDR1 KGHSH, CDR2 LQKENI. In DNA, the CDR3 is TGTGCCAGCTCACTGGAGACTAGCGGGGGTAACACCGGGGAGCTGTTTTTT. It yields the protein CASSLETSGGNTGELFF.

The V and J genes are TRBV4-2 and TRBJ2-4; tentative D call: TRBD2 (5 bases). The CDR3 spans 16 residues. The germline gives CDR1 LGHNA, CDR2 YNFKEQ. V was clipped by 0 bases and J by 1 base, with 10 bases between them. The CDR3 region has the DNA TGTGCCAGCAGCCAAGACCCCGGGGTGGCCAAAAACATTCAGTACTTC. The encoded protein is CASSQDPGVAKNIQYF.

V usage is TRBV5-8 and J usage is TRBJ1-5; 8 positions match TRBD1. With 4 bases clipped from V and 2 bases from J, the junction kept 11 bases outside the gene matches. The V gene's germline CDR1 is SGHTS and CDR2 YDEGEE. The CDR3 is 17 residues long. The CDR3 DNA follows: TGTGCCAGCAGCCGACTAACAGGGGGAGGGGGCAATCAGCCCCAGCATTTT. Its protein product is CASSRLTGGGGNQPQHF.

The CDR3 loop reads CASRTAARGNEKLFF. Here the CDR3 DNA reads TGTGCCAGCAGAACCGCCGCCAGGGGTAATGAAAAACTGTTTTTT. The chain couples TRBV6-6 to TRBJ1-4; D perhaps matches TRBD1 (6 bases). In germline, CDR1 is MNHNY, CDR2 SVGAGI (reference sequence). V shed 6 bases and J shed 4 bases, with 15 bases lying between them. This CDR3 is 15 amino acids long.

This clone occurred once. The chain recombines TRBV28 with TRBJ2-2; D is uncertain. The CDR3 spans 14 residues. From germline, CDR1 is MDHEN and CDR2 SYDVKM. The V end lost 5 bases, the J end lost 0 bases, and 7 bases lay between the germline ends. The CDR3 protein is CASSTRANTGELFF. Written as DNA, the CDR3 is TGTGCCAGCAGTACACGAGCGAACACCGGGGAGCTGTTTTTT.

The chain combines TRBV5-1 with TRBJ1-1, with D unclear. V lost 4 bases and J 4 bases, leaving 11 bases between the germline ends. The CDR3 loop spans 13 amino acids. Germline CDR1 and CDR2: SGHRS and YFSETQ. The CDR3 sequence: CASSTPVGTEAFF. Here the CDR3 DNA reads TGCGCCAGCAGCACCCCTGTGGGCACTGAAGCTTTCTTT. The whole variable domain, remainder taken from reference TRBV5-1 and TRBJ1-1, is KAGVTQTPRYLIKTRGQQVTLSCSPISGHRSVSWYQQTPGQGLQFLFEYFSETQRNKGNFPGRFSGRQFSNSRSEMNVSTLELGDSALYLCASSTPVGTEAFFGQGTRLTVV.

The gene calls are TRBV5-1 and TRBJ2-3; D is uncertain. This CDR3 has 14 amino acids. Germline lookup yields CDR1 SGHRS and CDR2 YFSETQ. Trimming removed 4 bases at V and 10 bases at J, with 19 bases between. The CDR3 region has the DNA TGCGCCAGCAGCCCTAGTGCTATGGAACCGTCGCAGTATTTT. It encodes CASSPSAMEPSQYF.

The chain has TRBV3-1 (or the pseudogene TRBV3-2) and TRBJ2-7, with TRBD1 matching 7 bases. Unmatched junction bases numbered 10, after V lost 4 bases and J lost 1 base. The CDR3 consists of 16 residues. Germline assignment: CDR1 LGHDT and CDR2 YNNKEL (reference sequence). The CDR3 DNA follows: TGTGCCAGCAGCCTCATGGGCGGACAGGCGTCCTACGAGCAGTACTTC. This gives the protein CASSLMGGQASYEQYF.

This clone showed up just a few times. The chain uses TRBV28 and TRBJ1-1, with D unresolved. V was trimmed by 3 bases and J by 8 bases, leaving 10 bases between them. The CDR3 covers 12 residues. Germline lookup yields CDR1 MDHEN and CDR2 SYDVKM. The CDR3 loop is CASSFGIGEAFF. CDR3 DNA sequence: TGTGCCAGCAGTTTTGGAATAGGGGAAGCTTTCTTT.

The chain combines TRBV7-2 with TRBJ2-7; TRBD2 aligns across 7 bases. J was trimmed by 2 bases and V by 5 bases; bases with no gene match: 6. This CDR3 region has 14 residues. Germline CDR1 is SGHTA and CDR2 is FQGNSA. CDR3 coding DNA: TGTGCCAGCAGCCTGGGACTACAGGCCTACGAGCAGTACTTC. It translates to CASSLGLQAYEQYF.